A selection of T cell receptor beta chains follows, all from one sample in a study of Ad26.COV2.S vaccination and SARS-CoV-2 variants. Using immunoSEQ multiplex PCR, the repertoire was profiled, and TCRdb retains in-frame clones only, with some absent. The data hold roughly 700,000 clones, with roughly 90% observed a single time. The input for sequencing was peripheral blood, taken in a trial of Ad26.COV2.S vaccine versus placebo. Receptor source: a person between 18 and 65 years old who received the Ad26.COV2.S COVID-19 vaccine or a placebo. Each CDR3 is given without its conserved first and last residue. Clone size is stated in some rows and not others, as once, few, many or a class when expanded.

clone size: few; J gene: TRBJ2-7; V gene: TRBV27; CDR3 protein: ASSYARLAGANEQY
clone size: once; J gene: TRBJ1-1; V gene: TRBV5-1; CDR3 protein: ASSWAGTGGTEAF
clone size: once; J gene: TRBJ1-5; V gene: TRBV5-1; CDR3 protein: ASSLEGAADQPQH
clone size: NA; J gene: TRBJ2-2; V gene: TRBV24-1; CDR3 protein: ATSEPGTGGTGELF
clone size: NA; J gene: TRBJ1-5; V gene: TRBV19; CDR3 protein: ASRTGGPFSNQPQH
clone size: NA; J gene: TRBJ2-7; V gene: TRBV29-1; CDR3 protein: SVMTPLGQY
clone size: NA; J gene: TRBJ1-2; V gene: TRBV24-1; CDR3 protein: ATSDRRTLDGYT
clone size: NA; J gene: TRBJ2-1; V gene: TRBV2; CDR3 protein: ASSKRGLAASSYNEQF
clone size: once; J gene: TRBJ2-2; V gene: TRBV5-1; CDR3 protein: ASSLATTGTVNTGELF
clone size: NA; J gene: TRBJ2-5; V gene: TRBV5-1; CDR3 protein: ASSGYGGREETQY
clone size: NA; J gene: TRBJ1-3; V gene: TRBV5-6; CDR3 protein: ASSSRGATGNTIY
clone size: NA; J gene: TRBJ1-1; V gene: TRBV5-5; CDR3 protein: ASSLAAGRDVEAF
clone size: NA; J gene: TRBJ2-1; V gene: TRBV4-2; CDR3 protein: ASSLTSGRANEQF
clone size: NA; J gene: TRBJ1-2; V gene: TRBV2; CDR3 protein: ASSDQGYGYT
clone size: NA; J gene: TRBJ2-7; V gene: TRBV18; CDR3 protein: ASTPSGAYEQY
clone size: few; J gene: TRBJ1-1; V gene: TRBV7-9; CDR3 protein: ASSRGQLNTEAF
clone size: NA; J gene: TRBJ2-3; V gene: TRBV27; CDR3 protein: ASRGSIGGGSDTQY
clone size: NA; J gene: TRBJ1-2; V gene: TRBV10-3; CDR3 protein: AISASTGHPYGYT
clone size: NA; J gene: TRBJ2-7; V gene: TRBV7-9; CDR3 protein: ASSLAGDYYEQY
clone size: once; J gene: TRBJ1-2; V gene: TRBV5-6; CDR3 protein: ASSYDRGYGYT
clone size: NA; J gene: TRBJ2-3; V gene: TRBV7-3; CDR3 protein: ASSSSQERSTDTQY
clone size: NA; J gene: TRBJ2-7; V gene: TRBV6-6; CDR3 protein: ASSRGGLAGGFEQY
clone size: NA; J gene: TRBJ2-7; V gene: TRBV3-1/TRBV3-2; CDR3 protein: ASSQGDPSYEQY
clone size: NA; J gene: TRBJ2-5; V gene: TRBV5-6; CDR3 protein: ASSRITPGAPGTQY
clone size: once; J gene: TRBJ2-3; V gene: TRBV19; CDR3 protein: ASSILRLITDTQY
clone size: NA; J gene: TRBJ1-2; V gene: TRBV5-4; CDR3 protein: ASRPQGSNYGYT
clone size: NA; J gene: TRBJ1-1; V gene: TRBV19; CDR3 protein: ASSIKTGHTEAF
clone size: NA; J gene: TRBJ1-5; V gene: TRBV7-2; CDR3 protein: ASSSRDSLQDADQPQH
clone size: NA; J gene: TRBJ2-7; V gene: TRBV18; CDR3 protein: ASSPRQGGSYEQY
clone size: NA; J gene: TRBJ2-1; V gene: TRBV13; CDR3 protein: ASSSGHPSSYNEQF
clone size: NA; J gene: TRBJ1-1; V gene: TRBV18; CDR3 protein: ASSPTELTEAF
clone size: NA; J gene: TRBJ1-5; V gene: TRBV30; CDR3 protein: AWSVRGGTYSNQPQH